The 13 T cell receptor beta chains below were found in one sample sequenced in a study of glioma-infiltrating T cells after dendritic cell vaccination. Profiled with immunoSEQ multiplex PCR; TCRdb holds only in-frame clones, not every one. The sample lists about 92,000 clones; more than 75% were seen once. The sample consisted of blood, taken before dendritic cell vaccination. The receptors stem from a human donor with glioblastoma.

The chain employs TRBV9 and TRBJ1-5; D gene unclear. V was pared by 7 bases and J by 4 bases, with 18 bases between. The CDR3 has 15 residues. The germline V gene encodes CDR1 SGDLS and CDR2 YYNGEE. CDR3 amino acids: CASASTGNINQPQHF. The DNA of the CDR3 is TGTGCCAGCGCATCAACCGGGAACATTAATCAGCCCCAGCATTTT.

This sequence joins TRBV11-2 and TRBJ1-4; TRBD1 matches at 8 bases. The V gene end was trimmed by 5 bases and the J gene end by 7 bases; junction bases not matched to a gene: 9. There are 15 residues in the CDR3. Per the germline V gene, CDR1 is SGHAT and CDR2 is FQNNGV. The CDR3 reads CASSPDRGGGEKLFF. In nucleotides, the CDR3 is TGTGCCAGCAGCCCCGACAGGGGTGGGGGTGAAAAACTGTTTTTT.

V and J are TRBV6-5 and TRBJ1-5, with 10 nucleotides matching TRBD1. Germline V gives CDR1 MNHEY, CDR2 SVGAGI. Trimming at V came to 2 bases and at J to 5 bases, leaving 3 bases not matched to a gene. The CDR3 runs 15 residues. The CDR3 protein is CASSYGGQGYQPQHF. The CDR3 DNA reads TGTGCCAGCAGTTACGGGGGACAGGGGTATCAGCCCCAGCATTTT.

The gene calls are TRBV5-1 and TRBJ2-1; TRBD1 might be the D (5 bases). CDR1 is SGHRS, CDR2 YFSETQ, per germline. The CDR3 runs to 16 residues. The V end was cut by 0 bases, the J end by 0 bases, with 10 bases between. This CDR3 reads CASSLEPTDSYNEQFF. CDR3 sequence (DNA): TGCGCCAGCAGCTTGGAGCCGACAGACTCCTACAATGAGCAGTTCTTC.

The V gene is TRBV5-6, the J gene TRBJ1-2; 8 bases agree with TRBD1. The CDR3 sequence is 15 residues long. The V segment lost 5 bases and the J segment 4 bases; nucleotides outside the gene matches: 10. Per germline, CDR1 SGHDT and CDR2 YYEEEE. This chain's CDR3 is CASRKRQGTSYGYTF. CDR3 sequence (DNA): TGTGCCAGCAGAAAGAGACAGGGGACATCCTATGGCTACACCTTC.

The chain joins TRBV7-6 to TRBJ2-2; D perhaps matches TRBD2 (6 bases). This CDR3 is 17 amino acids long. In germline, CDR1 is SGHVS, CDR2 FNYEAQ. V was shortened by 0 bases and J by 0 bases, with 11 bases between the two germline ends. CDR3 sequence reads: CASSLAGGPTNTGELFF. DNA of the CDR3: TGTGCCAGCAGCTTAGCGGGGGGTCCTACGAACACCGGGGAGCTGTTTTTT.

The V gene is TRBV7-3, the J gene TRBJ2-3; TRBD2 might be the D (6 bases). Germline V gene data show CDR1 as SGHTA and CDR2 as FQGTGA. V lost 4 bases to trimming and J lost 2 bases, with 7 bases between them. The CDR3 extends over 13 amino acids. CDR3 sequence reads: CASSSDYTDTQYF. The CDR3 nucleotides read TGTGCCAGCAGCTCGGACTACACAGATACGCAGTATTTT.

The chain carries TRBV2 and TRBJ1-1; D is perhaps TRBD1 (6 bases). CDR3 length: 15 amino acids. The V end lost 5 bases, the J end lost 5 bases, and 18 bases lay between the germline ends. The germline CDR1 and CDR2 sequences are SNHLY and FYNNEI. CDR3 in DNA: TGTGCCAGCAGTCCCACAGGGTCCCCGAGTACTGAAGCTTTCTTT. Protein sequence: CASSPTGSPSTEAFF. Drawing the rest from reference TRBV2 and TRBJ1-1, the complete variable domain is EPEVTQTPSHQVTQMGQEVILRCVPISNHLYFYWYRQILGQKVEFLVSFYNNEISEKSEIFDDQFSVERPDGSNFTLKIRSTKLEDSAMYFCASSPTGSPSTEAFFGQGTRLTVV.

This clone was picked up one time. V and J are TRBV9 and TRBJ1-2; TRBD1 might be the D (5 bases). CDR3 length: 17 amino acids. The V end was cut by 3 bases, the J end by 3 bases, with 21 bases between. Germline-derived CDR1 and CDR2 are SGDLS and YYNGEE. In DNA form, the CDR3 reads TGTGCCAGCAGCGCTCCCGATCAGACAGCGTCGGACTATGGCTACACCTTC. Translating gives CASSAPDQTASDYGYTF. Using reference TRBV9 and TRBJ1-2 for the parts outside the CDR3, the full variable domain is DSGVTQTPKHLITATGQRVTLRCSPRSGDLSVYWYQQSLDQGLQFLIQYYNGEERAKGNILERFSAQQFPDLHSELNLSSLELGDSALYFCASSAPDQTASDYGYTFGSGTRLTVV.

The chain couples TRBV19 to TRBJ2-3, with D possibly TRBD2 on 5 matching bases. Trimming removed 2 bases from V and 5 bases from J, with 14 bases in between. CDR3 length: 15 amino acids. CDR1 is LNHDA, CDR2 SQIVND, per germline (reference sequence). CDR3 nucleotide sequence: TGTGCCAGTAGTATAAGGACGGAGGCCTTAGATACGCAGTATTTT. Amino acids: CASSIRTEALDTQYF.

V and J are TRBV13 and TRBJ1-4; D not certain. The CDR3 loop spans 12 amino acids. V was shortened by 4 bases and J by 13 bases, with 13 bases between the two germline ends. From germline, CDR1 is PRHDT and CDR2 FYEKMQ (reference sequence). CDR3 region: CASSYRTEVLFF. The CDR3 DNA reads TGTGCCAGCAGCTACCGGACGGAGGTACTGTTTTTT.

The chain employs TRBV10-3 and TRBJ2-7; 7 positions match TRBD1. With 4 bases clipped from V and 4 bases from J, the junction kept 7 bases outside the gene matches. The CDR3 contains 14 residues. CDR1 is ENHRY and CDR2 is SYGVKD in the germline V gene. CDR3 nucleotides: TGTGCCATCAGTGTGCTAGGGGGCGGGTACGAGCAGTACTTC. Translating gives CAISVLGGGYEQYF.

V usage is TRBV12-5 and J usage is TRBJ2-7; D may be TRBD1 (6 bases). Trimming shortened V by 5 bases and J by 3 bases, and 17 bases separated the two germline ends. The CDR3 extends over 15 amino acids. Germline-derived CDR1 and CDR2 are LGHNT and FRNRAP. The CDR3, as DNA: TGTGCTAGTGGTCCCGACAGGATTAGGGTCTACGAGCAGTACTTC. Amino acid sequence: CASGPDRIRVYEQYF.